A single sample gave rise to the 13 T cell receptor beta chains below, sequenced in a study of cytomegalovirus exposure and HLA in healthy donors. Data came from immunoSEQ multiplex PCR; TCRdb stores just in-frame clones and leaves some out. This sample yields 300,000 to 450,000 clones, of which about nine tenths are seen a single time; under 0.9% belongs to the top ten. The sequenced sample consisted of PBMCs. The receptors here all came from a woman between 18 and 29 years old in good health and CMV-seronegative.

This clone was seen just once. CDR3 in amino acids: CASSPGDSYTGELFF. The CDR3 DNA follows: TGTGCCAGCAGCCCAGGGGATTCTTACACCGGGGAGCTGTTTTTT. The chain carries TRBV28 and TRBJ2-2; D perhaps matches TRBD1 (6 bases). Germline CDR1 and CDR2: MDHEN and SYDVKM. This CDR3 comprises 15 residues. V gave up 6 bases and J gave up 3 bases, with 14 bases separating them.

V is TRBV19 and J is TRBJ1-1, with D unclear. Per the germline V gene, CDR1 is LNHDA and CDR2 is SQIVND (reference sequence). V lost 4 bases and J lost 1, with 13 bases in between. The CDR3 consists of 15 residues. For the CDR3, the DNA is TGTGCCAGTAGTAAGTTGGGTACAGCGAACACTGAAGCTTTCTTT. This gives the protein CASSKLGTANTEAFF.

This chain links TRBV28 with TRBJ2-5; tentatively, D is TRBD1 (5 bases). Looked up from germline, CDR1 is MDHEN and CDR2 is SYDVKM. Trimming removed 8 bases at V and 2 bases at J, with 15 bases between. The CDR3 extends over 14 amino acids. The CDR3 protein is CASGAERTQETQYF. The CDR3 DNA reads as TGTGCCAGCGGGGCGGAGCGAACTCAAGAGACCCAGTACTTC. Complete variable domain (other parts from reference TRBV28 and TRBJ2-5): DVKVTQSSRYLVKRTGEKVFLECVQDMDHENMFWYRQDPGLGLRLIYFSYDVKMKEKGDIPEGYSVSREKKERFSLILESASTNQTSMYLCASGAERTQETQYFGPGTRLLVL.

The chain uses TRBV6-5 and TRBJ2-7, with 8 bases identical to TRBD1. Germline V lookup: CDR1 MNHEY, CDR2 SVGAGI. This CDR3 comprises 14 residues. V lost 6 bases and J lost 2; bases outside the gene matches: 6. CDR3 amino acids: CASRQGARTYEQYF. The CDR3 region has the DNA TGTGCCAGCAGGCAGGGGGCGAGGACCTACGAGCAGTACTTC.

The rearrangement uses TRBV21-1 and TRBJ1-1; the table assigns TRBD1, which was not confirmed against the DNA. TRBV21-1 is a documented pseudogene. The CDR3 extends over 13 amino acids. CDR3: CASSPTGGGEAFF. The CDR3 DNA is TGTGCCAGCAGCCCGACAGGGGGGGGTGAAGCTTTCTTT.

The gene calls are TRBV5-1 and TRBJ2-3; a possible D gene is TRBD2 (5 bases). The germline V and J ends were trimmed by 1 base and 6 bases, with 9 bases remaining between them. From germline, CDR1 is SGHRS and CDR2 YFSETQ. This CDR3 has 13 residues. CDR3 DNA: TGCGCCAGCAGCTTGCTCGGGGTGGATACGCAGTATTTT. As protein: CASSLLGVDTQYF.

The rearrangement uses TRBV19 and TRBJ2-7; TRBD1 matches at 10 bases. Germline V CDR1 and CDR2: LNHDA, SQIVND (reference sequence). The CDR3 sequence is 15 residues long. V lost 3 bases to trimming and J lost 0 bases; unmatched junction nucleotides: 2. CDR3 sequence: CASSIGTGASYEQYF. In DNA, the CDR3 is TGTGCCAGTAGTATTGGGACAGGGGCCTCCTACGAGCAGTACTTC. Full variable domain (remainder filled in from reference TRBV19 and TRBJ2-7): DGGITQSPKYLFRKEGQNVTLSCEQNLNHDAMYWYRQDPGQGLRLIYYSQIVNDFQKGDIAEGYSVSREKKESFPLTVTSAQKNPTAFYLCASSIGTGASYEQYFGPGTRLTVT.

V and J are TRBV5-1 and TRBJ2-1; TRBD2 might be the D (7 bases). CDR1 and CDR2 from the germline V gene are SGHRS and YFSETQ. The V end lost 2 bases, the J end lost 5 bases, and 14 bases lay between the germline ends. The CDR3 consists of 15 residues. The CDR3 spells CASSFTGGPHNEQFF. CDR3 bases: TGCGCCAGCAGCTTCACGGGGGGCCCCCACAATGAGCAGTTCTTC.

This clone was seen a single time. The V gene is TRBV6-1, the J gene TRBJ1-1, with D possibly being TRBD1 (6 bases). Trimming took off 4 bases at V and 0 bases at J, with 12 bases between the two ends. The V gene's germline CDR1 is MNHNS and CDR2 SASEGT. This CDR3 has 15 amino acids. CDR3 in amino acids: CASSVQGTMNTEAFF. CDR3 nucleotide sequence: TGTGCCAGCAGTGTACAGGGAACGATGAACACTGAAGCTTTCTTT.

A few counts support this clone. The chain uses TRBV9 and TRBJ2-7, with 9 bases aligning to TRBD2. The CDR3 has 15 amino acids. Per the germline V gene, CDR1 is SGDLS and CDR2 is YYNGEE. Trimming took 2 bases from V and 4 from J; bases not matched to a gene: 7. The CDR3 spells CASSVGTSQGYEQYF. CDR3 coding DNA: TGTGCCAGCAGCGTCGGGACTAGCCAGGGATACGAGCAGTACTTC. Combining the CDR3 with reference TRBV9 and TRBJ2-7 gives the whole variable domain DSGVTQTPKHLITATGQRVTLRCSPRSGDLSVYWYQQSLDQGLQFLIQYYNGEERAKGNILERFSAQQFPDLHSELNLSSLELGDSALYFCASSVGTSQGYEQYFGPGTRLTVT.

The V gene is TRBV1, the J gene TRBJ2-3; the table's D call, TRBD2, was not checked against the DNA. TRBV1 is a pseudogene locus. This CDR3 is 20 amino acids long. The CDR3 is CTSSQVTPGREGPSTDTQYF. In DNA form, the CDR3 reads TGCACCAGCAGCCAAGTAACTCCGGGGCGGGAGGGACCTAGCACAGATACGCAGTATTTT.

The count of this clone is one. The gene calls are TRBV7-2 and TRBJ2-1; the match to TRBD2 covers 9 bases. V trimming: 2 bases; J trimming: 7 bases; junction bases outside the gene matches: 3. The CDR3 covers 14 residues. From germline, CDR1 is SGHTA and CDR2 FQGNSA. The DNA for the CDR3 is TGTGCCAGCAGCTTAACTAGCGGGTGGAATGAGCAGTTCTTC. Its translation is CASSLTSGWNEQFF.

The V call is TRBV28, the J call TRBJ2-1; D gene ambiguous. The V gene's germline CDR1 is MDHEN and CDR2 SYDVKM. Trimming left V 1 base short and J 3 bases short, with 7 bases between. The length of the CDR3 is 14 residues. The DNA for the CDR3 is TGTGCCAGCAGTTTATCCGGTCTCTACAATGAGCAGTTCTTC. Translation: CASSLSGLYNEQFF.